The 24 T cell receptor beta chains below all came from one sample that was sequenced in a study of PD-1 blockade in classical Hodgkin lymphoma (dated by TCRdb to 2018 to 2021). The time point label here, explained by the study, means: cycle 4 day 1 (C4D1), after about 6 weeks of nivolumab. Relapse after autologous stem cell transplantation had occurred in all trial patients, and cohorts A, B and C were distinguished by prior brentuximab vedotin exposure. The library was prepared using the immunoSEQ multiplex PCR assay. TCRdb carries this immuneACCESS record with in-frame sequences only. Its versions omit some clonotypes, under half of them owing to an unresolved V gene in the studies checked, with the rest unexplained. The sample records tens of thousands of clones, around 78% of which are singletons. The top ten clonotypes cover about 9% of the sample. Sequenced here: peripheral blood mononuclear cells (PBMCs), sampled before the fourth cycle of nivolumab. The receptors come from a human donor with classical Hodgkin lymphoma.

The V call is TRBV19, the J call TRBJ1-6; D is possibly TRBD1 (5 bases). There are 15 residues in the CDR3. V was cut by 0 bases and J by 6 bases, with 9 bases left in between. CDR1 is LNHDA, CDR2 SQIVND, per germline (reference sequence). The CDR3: CASSIDRDGNSPLHF. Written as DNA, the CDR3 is TGTGCCAGTAGTATAGATAGGGACGGTAATTCACCCCTCCACTTT.

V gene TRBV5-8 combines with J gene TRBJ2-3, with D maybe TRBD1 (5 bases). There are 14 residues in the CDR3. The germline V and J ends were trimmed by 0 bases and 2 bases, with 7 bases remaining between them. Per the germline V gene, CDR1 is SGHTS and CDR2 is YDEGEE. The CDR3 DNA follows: TGTGCCAGCAGCTTGGGGGGCTACACAGATACGCAGTATTTT. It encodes CASSLGGYTDTQYF.

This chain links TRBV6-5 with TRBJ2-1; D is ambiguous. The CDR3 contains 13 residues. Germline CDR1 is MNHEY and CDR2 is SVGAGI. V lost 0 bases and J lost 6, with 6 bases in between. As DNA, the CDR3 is TGTGCCAGCAGTTACTCAAGAATCAATGAGCAGTTCTTC. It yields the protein CASSYSRINEQFF.

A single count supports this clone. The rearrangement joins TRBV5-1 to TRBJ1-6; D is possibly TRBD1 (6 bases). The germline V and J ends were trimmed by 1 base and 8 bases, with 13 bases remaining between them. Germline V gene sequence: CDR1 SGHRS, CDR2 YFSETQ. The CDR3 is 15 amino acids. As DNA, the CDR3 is TGCGCCAGCAGCTTGACCGGGACACGAGATTCACCCCTCCACTTT. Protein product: CASSLTGTRDSPLHF.

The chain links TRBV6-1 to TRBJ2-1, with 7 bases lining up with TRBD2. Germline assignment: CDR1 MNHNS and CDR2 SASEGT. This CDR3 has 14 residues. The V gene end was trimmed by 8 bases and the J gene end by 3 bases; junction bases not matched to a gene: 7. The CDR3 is CASQPPGGYNEQFF. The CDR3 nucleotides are TGTGCCAGCCAACCACCGGGGGGCTACAATGAGCAGTTCTTC.

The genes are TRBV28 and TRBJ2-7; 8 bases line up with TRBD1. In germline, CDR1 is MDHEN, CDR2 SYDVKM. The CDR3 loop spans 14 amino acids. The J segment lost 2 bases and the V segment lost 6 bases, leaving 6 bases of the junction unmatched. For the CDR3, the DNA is TGTGCCAGCAGGCGGACAGGGCAACCCTACGAGCAGTACTTC. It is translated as CASRRTGQPYEQYF.

The DNA for the CDR3 is TGTGCCAGCGCCCCTCCCGGTCTAGCGGACTACCAAGAGACCCAGTACTTC. Its protein is CASAPPGLADYQETQYF. V is TRBV18 and J is TRBJ2-5; 7 nucleotides align to TRBD2. V was pared by 8 bases and J by 0 bases, with 15 bases of the junction left unmatched. Germline CDR1 and CDR2: KGHSH and LQKENI. There are 17 residues in the CDR3. Complete variable domain (other parts from reference TRBV18 and TRBJ2-5): NAGVMQNPRHLVRRRGQEARLRCSPMKGHSHVYWYRQLPEEGLKFMVYLQKENIIDESGMPKERFSAEFPKEGPSILRIQQVVRGDSAAYFCASAPPGLADYQETQYFGPGTRLLVL.

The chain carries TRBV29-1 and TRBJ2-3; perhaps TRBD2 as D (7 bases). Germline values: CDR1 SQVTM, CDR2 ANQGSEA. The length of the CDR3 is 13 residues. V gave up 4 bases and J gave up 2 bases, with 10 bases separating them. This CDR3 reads CSVGRGATDTQYF. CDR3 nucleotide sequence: TGCAGCGTTGGTCGGGGGGCCACAGATACGCAGTATTTT.

The CDR3: CASSIAGTGDTEAFF. The DNA of the CDR3 is TGTGCCAGTAGTATTGCCGGGACAGGGGACACTGAAGCTTTCTTT. The chain is built from TRBV19 and TRBJ1-1; 10 bases are a match to TRBD1. V trimming: 3 bases; J trimming: 3 bases; junction bases outside the gene matches: 4. The CDR3 runs to 15 residues. Germline V gene data show CDR1 as LNHDA and CDR2 as SQIVND (reference sequence).

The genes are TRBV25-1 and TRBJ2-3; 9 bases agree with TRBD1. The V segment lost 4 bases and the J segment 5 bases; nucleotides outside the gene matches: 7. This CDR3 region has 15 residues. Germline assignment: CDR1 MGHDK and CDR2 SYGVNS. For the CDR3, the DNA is TGTGCCAGCAGTGCACCATGGACAGGGGAAGATACGCAGTATTTT. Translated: CASSAPWTGEDTQYF.

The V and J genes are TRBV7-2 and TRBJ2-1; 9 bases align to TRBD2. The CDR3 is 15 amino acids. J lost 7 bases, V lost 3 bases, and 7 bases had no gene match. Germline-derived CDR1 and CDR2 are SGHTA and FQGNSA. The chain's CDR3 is CASSFAGGPGNEQFF. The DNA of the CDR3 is TGTGCCAGCAGCTTCGCGGGGGGGCCAGGTAATGAGCAGTTCTTC.

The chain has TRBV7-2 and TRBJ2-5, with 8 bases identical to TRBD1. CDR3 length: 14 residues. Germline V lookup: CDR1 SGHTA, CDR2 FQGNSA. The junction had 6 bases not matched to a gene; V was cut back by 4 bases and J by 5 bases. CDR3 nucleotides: TGTGCCAGCAGCTCCGCAGGGGGCAGGGAGACCCAGTACTTC. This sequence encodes CASSSAGGRETQYF.

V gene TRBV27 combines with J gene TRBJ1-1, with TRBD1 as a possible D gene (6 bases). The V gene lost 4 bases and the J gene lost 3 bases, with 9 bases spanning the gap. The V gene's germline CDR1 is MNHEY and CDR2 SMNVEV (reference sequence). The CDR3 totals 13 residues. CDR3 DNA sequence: TGTGCCAGCAGTTATGAGGGGGACACTGAAGCTTTCTTT. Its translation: CASSYEGDTEAFF.

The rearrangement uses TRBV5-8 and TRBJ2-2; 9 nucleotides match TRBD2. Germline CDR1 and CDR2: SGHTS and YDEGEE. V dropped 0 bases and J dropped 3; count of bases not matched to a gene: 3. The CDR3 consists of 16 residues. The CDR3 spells CASSLEAGGYTGELFF. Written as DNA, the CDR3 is TGTGCCAGCAGCTTGGAAGCGGGAGGTTACACCGGGGAGCTGTTTTTT.

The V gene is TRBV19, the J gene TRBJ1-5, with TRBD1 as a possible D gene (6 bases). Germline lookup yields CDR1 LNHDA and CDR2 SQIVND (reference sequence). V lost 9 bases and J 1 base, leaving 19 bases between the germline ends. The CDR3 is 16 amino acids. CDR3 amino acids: CASTRGGQGSNQPQHF. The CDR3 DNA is TGTGCCAGCACGCGGGGGGGGCAAGGGAGCAATCAGCCCCAGCATTTT.

This CDR3 reads CASSQEGSPYNEQFF. CDR3 nucleotides: TGTGCCAGCAGCCAAGAGGGGAGCCCCTACAATGAGCAGTTCTTC. The chain is built from TRBV4-2 and TRBJ2-1; D is possibly TRBD2 (5 bases). The CDR3 is 15 residues long. With 0 bases removed from V and 2 bases from J, the gap between germline ends came to 8 bases. Germline-derived CDR1 and CDR2 are LGHNA and YNFKEQ.

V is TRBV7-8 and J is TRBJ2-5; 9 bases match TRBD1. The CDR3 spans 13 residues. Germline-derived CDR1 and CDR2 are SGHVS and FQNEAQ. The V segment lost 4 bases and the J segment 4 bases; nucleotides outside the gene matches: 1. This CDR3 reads CASSWDRAETQYF. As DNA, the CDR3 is TGTGCCAGCAGCTGGGACAGGGCAGAGACCCAGTACTTC.

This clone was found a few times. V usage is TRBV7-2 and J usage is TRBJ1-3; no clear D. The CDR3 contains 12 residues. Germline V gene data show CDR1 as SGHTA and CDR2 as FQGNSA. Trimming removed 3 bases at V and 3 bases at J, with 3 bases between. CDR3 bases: TGTGCCAGCAGCTTCAATGGAAACACCATATATTTT. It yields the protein CASSFNGNTIYF.

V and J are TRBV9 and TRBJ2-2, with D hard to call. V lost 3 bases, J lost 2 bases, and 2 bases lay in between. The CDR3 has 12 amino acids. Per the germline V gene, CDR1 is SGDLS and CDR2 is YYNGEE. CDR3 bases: TGTGCCAGCAGCGCAAACACCGGGGAGCTGTTTTTT. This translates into CASSANTGELFF.

DNA of the CDR3: TGTGCCAGCAGTCCTTATGACACGAACACTGAAGCTTTCTTT. It codes for CASSPYDTNTEAFF. The rearrangement joins TRBV6-1 to TRBJ1-1; D gene unclear. This CDR3 region has 14 residues. Germline-derived CDR1 and CDR2 are MNHNS and SASEGT. V dropped 5 bases and J dropped 1 base, with 11 bases sitting between them.

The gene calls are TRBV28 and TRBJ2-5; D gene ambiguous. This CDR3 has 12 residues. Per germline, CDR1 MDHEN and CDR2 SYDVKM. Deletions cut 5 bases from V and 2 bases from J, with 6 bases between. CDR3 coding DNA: TGTGCCAGCAGTACCGGGCAAGAGACCCAGTACTTC. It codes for CASSTGQETQYF.

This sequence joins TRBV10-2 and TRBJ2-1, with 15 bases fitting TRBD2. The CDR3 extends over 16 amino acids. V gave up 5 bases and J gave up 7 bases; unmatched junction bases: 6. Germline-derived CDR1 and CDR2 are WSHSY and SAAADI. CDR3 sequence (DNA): TGCGCCAGCAGTCGCGGACTAGCGGGGGGGCCTAATGAGCAGTTCTTC. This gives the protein CASSRGLAGGPNEQFF.

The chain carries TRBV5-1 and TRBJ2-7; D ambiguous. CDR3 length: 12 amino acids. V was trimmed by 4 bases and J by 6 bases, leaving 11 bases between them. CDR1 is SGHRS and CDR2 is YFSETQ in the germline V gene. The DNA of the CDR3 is TGCGCCAGCAGCACCTTGTGGGGCGAGCAGTACTTC. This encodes CASSTLWGEQYF.

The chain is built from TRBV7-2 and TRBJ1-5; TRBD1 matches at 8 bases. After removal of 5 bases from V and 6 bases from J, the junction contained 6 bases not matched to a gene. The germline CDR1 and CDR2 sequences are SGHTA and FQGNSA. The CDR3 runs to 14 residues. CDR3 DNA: TGTGCCAGCAGCCCCGGACAGGGCAGTCAGCCCCAGCATTTT. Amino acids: CASSPGQGSQPQHF.